One T cell receptor beta chain is described in this entry. This sample is part of a study of blood T cell repertoires in COVID-19. The trim removed 2 bases at V and 1 base at J, leaving 2 bases unmatched. The CDR3 loop spans 15 amino acids. The V gene's germline CDR1 is LNHNV and CDR2 YYDKDF (reference sequence). TCRdb's copy holds only in-frame clones and misses some; the assay was immunoSEQ multiplex PCR. The sample records about 150,000 clones, approximately 82% being singletons. This chain links TRBV15 with TRBJ2-5, with 9 positions matching TRBD1. The TCR was taken from a man in his fifties or sixties who had recovered from COVID-19. Sequenced: peripheral blood. CDR3 sequence: CATSRTGGFQETQYF. CDR3 nucleotide sequence: TGTGCCACCAGCAGAACAGGGGGCTTCCAAGAGACCCAGTACTTC.